This is a list of T cell receptor beta chains from one sample in a study of CD8+ T cells in alopecia areata. TCRdb keeps only in-frame clones here, not all; method: immunoSEQ multiplex PCR. The sample holds 60,000 to 85,000 clones, approximately 72% seen once. This specimen was CD8+ T cells sorted from blood, taken at week 24, from a patient treated with tofacitinib. These receptors were obtained from a human donor with alopecia areata. Both conserved end residues are part of each CDR3. The size entry is marked missing in some rows and otherwise reads once, few, many or a size class.

V	J	size	CDR3
TRBV9	TRBJ2-5	-	CASSVEGDGEETQYF
TRBV7-6	TRBJ1-1	-	CASSSKQGLRGVEAFF
TRBV4-1	TRBJ1-3	-	CASSQTQVDSGNTIYF
TRBV28	TRBJ2-1	-	CASSLGQRYNEQFF
TRBV19	TRBJ2-1	-	CASSISSNRYNEQFF
TRBV5-6	TRBJ1-2	-	CASSLGQGAGYGYTF
TRBV5-1	TRBJ2-7	-	CASSLGLEFYEQYF
TRBV29-1	TRBJ2-1	-	CSVEDLGRASYEQFF
TRBV7-2	TRBJ1-2	-	CASSNGWDTF
TRBV28	TRBJ2-5	few	CASSPGTGGRDSRETQYF
TRBV6-5	TRBJ2-5	few	CASSYGTSGETQYF
TRBV29-1	TRBJ1-2	once	CSVVQGAIYGYTF
TRBV7-2	TRBJ2-5	-	CASSLTTSLRETQYF
TRBV14	TRBJ2-7	few	CASSQEGGSPAYEQYF
TRBV27	TRBJ1-2	-	CASSQSGAQRTYGYTF
TRBV6-5	TRBJ1-3	-	CASRGQSSGNTIYF
TRBV9	TRBJ1-1	-	CASSVPPGQMNTEAFF
TRBV7-9	TRBJ2-7	few	CASSPSATIYEQYF
TRBV2	TRBJ2-1	-	CASSGNLLEFDEQFF
TRBV19	TRBJ2-3	-	CASRRLAGGTDTQYF
TRBV5-1	TRBJ1-6	-	CASSTGTGENSPLHF
TRBV18	TRBJ1-2	-	CASSPGAGSYGYTF
TRBV5-1	TRBJ2-1	-	CASSLASMGGPYNEQFF
TRBV5-1	TRBJ2-2	few	CASSLGAGTNTGELFF
TRBV27	TRBJ2-5	-	CASMGGAETQYF
TRBV4-1	TRBJ2-3	few	CASSQEPGGADTQYF
TRBV7-9	TRBJ2-3	-	CASSEDVSSTDTQYF
TRBV27	TRBJ2-5	few	CASSSTQGEGETQYF
TRBV11-2	TRBJ2-7	once	CASSVGTDHEQYF
TRBV4-3	TRBJ2-1	-	CASSQGRQTPVDEQFF
TRBV7-3	TRBJ1-1	-	CASSQVSARTEAFF
TRBV28	TRBJ1-1	-	CASSLLAENTEAFF
TRBV7-9	TRBJ2-7	-	CASSQAGTGNHEQYF
TRBV6-6	TRBJ2-7	few	CASTPGTYYEQYF
TRBV30	TRBJ2-2	-	CAWSPRTSLRTGELFF
TRBV7-9	TRBJ2-2	-	CASSPSPGQIQNTGELFF
TRBV2	TRBJ2-7	-	CASSRGYGGEQYF
TRBV9	TRBJ2-3	-	CASSVEVAGGTDTQYF
TRBV4-3	TRBJ1-1	-	CASSQVASGGAGWAFF
TRBV7-9	TRBJ1-1	-	CASSSPGGMNTEAFF
TRBV29-1	TRBJ2-1	-	CSVEPGLAGGTYNEQFF
TRBV6-5	TRBJ2-7	-	CASTFSASYEQYF
TRBV28	TRBJ2-7	-	CASTSGVTYEQYF
TRBV7-7	TRBJ2-1	-	CASSLVAGMYNEQFF